This section outlines one T cell receptor (beta chain) sequence together with its context. The sample originates from a study of cytomegalovirus exposure and HLA in healthy donors. Trimming pared 0 bases from V and 2 bases from J, leaving 11 bases between. Germline V lookup: CDR1 MNHEY, CDR2 SVGAGI. The CDR3 extends over 16 amino acids. The PCR used 60 Vbeta and 13 Jbeta primers. This table comes from immunoSEQ multiplex PCR, and its TCRdb copy is limited to in-frame clones, with some not included. Among roughly 120,000 clones listed, around 77% were seen once. The source of this sequence is a human donor in good health. Sequenced input: PBMCs. The chain employs TRBV6-5 and TRBJ2-1, with D perhaps TRBD2 (5 bases). This CDR3 is CASSYSRNGAYNEQFF. The CDR3 DNA sequence: TGTGCCAGCAGTTACTCCCGCAACGGGGCCTACAATGAGCAGTTCTTC.